This T cell receptor beta chain is from a study of human T cells and chemical hapten exposure. Study as a whole: TCR yields per sample varied, mainly owing to small pooled library volume differences. Overall study findings and caveats: Expanded TCRs formed significantly more large CDR3 similarity clusters than controls. More PT1 expanded TCRs went with higher patch test scores.

This clonotype was recorded only once. As yet, its antigen is unknown. The germline CDR1 and CDR2 sequences are MNHEY and SVGAGI. This CDR3 is 13 amino acids long. The junction had 5 bases not matched to a gene; V was cut back by 10 bases and J by 5 bases. TCRdb re-derived calls from the RACE reads in MiXCR, one entry per CDR3 protein. The sample yields roughly 180,000 distinct CDR3 sequences, approximately 20% seen once. Time point specified: patch test 1, 2 weeks after DPC sensitization. Stated treatment: therapeutic diphenylcyclopropenone sensitization with weekly scalp DPC. The rearrangement links TRBV6-5 to TRBJ1-5; 10 bases match TRBD1. The sample was whole blood, taken in connection with sensitization to the hapten diphenylcyclopropenone (DPC). The receptor comes from a woman aged 45-65 years with alopecia areata. Some clones in this sample may be carry-over from other donors' samples. CDR3 region: CATQGTGDQPQHF. For the CDR3, the DNA is TGTGCCACACAAGGGACAGGGGATCAGCCCCAGCATTTT.